These T cell receptor beta chains were read from a single sample in a study of shared clonotypes between healthy human individuals. Clones were read by immunoSEQ multiplex PCR, and TCRdb kept only the in-frame ones, dropping some. The profile shows 230,000 or so clones, 50% to 75% of them singletons. Sequenced: memory CD4+ T cells sorted from blood. These receptor sequences come from a man aged 30-40 years in good health. Both conserved end residues are part of each CDR3. D genes are given only for firm matches. Not every row has a clone size; where given, it reads once, few, many or a size class.

J: TRBJ2-4
size: .
V: TRBV5-4
D: .
CDR3: CASSLAGVAKNIQYF
DNA: TGTGCCAGCAGCTTGGCCGGCGTAGCCAAAAACATTCAGTACTTC

J: TRBJ2-1
size: .
V: TRBV28
D: .
CDR3: CASSLGRNEQFF
DNA: TGTGCCAGCAGTCTGGGAAGAAATGAGCAGTTCTTC

J: TRBJ2-1
size: .
V: TRBV2
D: TRBD2
CDR3: CASSPLPIGRGASSYNEQFF
DNA: TGTGCCAGCAGTCCCCTCCCGATCGGGCGGGGGGCGAGCTCCTACAATGAGCAGTTCTTC

J: TRBJ1-3
size: .
V: TRBV29-1
D: .
CDR3: CSVETVLSGNTIYF
DNA: TGCAGCGTTGAGACAGTCCTCTCTGGAAACACCATATATTTT

J: TRBJ2-1
size: .
V: TRBV5-4
D: TRBD2
CDR3: CASSSPTSGRENEQFF
DNA: TGTGCCAGCAGCTCCCCGACTAGCGGGAGAGAGAATGAGCAGTTCTTC

J: TRBJ2-1
size: .
V: TRBV7-6
D: TRBD2
CDR3: CASSLSSGSNNEQFF
DNA: TGTGCCAGCAGCTTATCTAGCGGGAGTAACAATGAGCAGTTCTTC

J: TRBJ2-5
size: .
V: TRBV25-1
D: .
CDR3: CASSESSGRAQETQYF
DNA: TGTGCCAGCAGTGAATCCAGTGGCAGGGCCCAAGAGACCCAGTACTTC

J: TRBJ2-7
size: .
V: TRBV6-5
D: .
CDR3: CASRRDSYEQYF
DNA: TGTGCCAGCAGGAGGGATTCCTACGAGCAGTACTTC

J: TRBJ2-7
size: few
V: TRBV29-1
D: TRBD2
CDR3: CSVAPSGSAYEQYF
DNA: TGCAGCGTTGCCCCTAGCGGGTCCGCCTACGAGCAGTACTTC

J: TRBJ1-3
size: .
V: TRBV28
D: .
CDR3: CASSSGSGNTIYF
DNA: TGTGCCAGCAGTTCGGGGTCGGGAAACACCATATATTTT

J: TRBJ1-2
size: once
V: TRBV29-1
D: .
CDR3: CSVGVGALDYGYTF
DNA: TGCAGCGTTGGAGTGGGGGCGCTGGACTATGGCTACACCTTC

J: TRBJ2-5
size: .
V: TRBV14
D: .
CDR3: CASSQEEMRRDQETQYF
DNA: TGTGCCAGCAGCCAAGAAGAGATGCGGCGAGACCAAGAGACCCAGTACTTC

J: TRBJ1-3
size: .
V: TRBV7-6
D: TRBD1
CDR3: CASSANLGDSRNTIYF
DNA: TGTGCCAGCAGCGCTAACCTCGGGGACAGCCGAAACACCATATATTTT

J: TRBJ2-5
size: .
V: TRBV9
D: TRBD2
CDR3: CASSVGKRETGYQETQYF
DNA: TGTGCCAGCAGCGTAGGGAAGCGGGAGACGGGGTACCAAGAGACCCAGTACTTC

J: TRBJ1-1
size: few
V: TRBV11-2
D: .
CDR3: CASSFRQGNTEAFF
DNA: TGTGCCAGCAGCTTTCGGCAGGGGAACACTGAAGCTTTCTTT

J: TRBJ2-2
size: .
V: TRBV7-2
D: .
CDR3: CASSPNRRGELFF
DNA: TGTGCCAGCAGCCCCAACAGGCGGGGGGAGCTGTTTTTT

J: TRBJ1-3
size: .
V: TRBV4-3
D: .
CDR3: CASSQDSFGGNTIYF
DNA: TGCGCCAGCAGCCAAGATTCATTCGGAGGAAACACCATATATTTT

J: TRBJ2-1
size: .
V: TRBV9
D: TRBD2
CDR3: CASSVDGGIAGYNEQFF
DNA: TGTGCCAGCAGCGTAGACGGAGGGATAGCGGGGTACAATGAGCAGTTCTTC

J: TRBJ1-5
size: few
V: TRBV19
D: .
CDR3: CASSMIGGNQPQHF
DNA: TGTGCCAGTAGTATGATTGGGGGGAATCAGCCCCAGCATTTT

J: TRBJ2-3
size: .
V: TRBV4-3
D: .
CDR3: CASSQDPGADTQYF
DNA: TGCGCCAGCAGCCAAGATCCGGGGGCAGATACGCAGTATTTT

J: TRBJ1-2
size: .
V: TRBV7-9
D: .
CDR3: CASRVGQLDYGYTF
DNA: TGTGCCAGCAGGGTTGGACAGCTCGACTATGGCTACACCTTC

J: TRBJ2-2
size: .
V: TRBV11-2
D: .
CDR3: CASSFFSTGELFF
DNA: TGTGCCAGCAGCTTTTTTAGCACCGGGGAGCTGTTTTTT

J: TRBJ2-3
size: once
V: TRBV27
D: TRBD2
CDR3: CASGLAGGDTQYF
DNA: TGTGCCAGCGGACTAGCGGGAGGAGATACGCAGTATTTT

J: TRBJ2-1
size: .
V: TRBV2
D: .
CDR3: CASSLQGPNNEQFF
DNA: TGTGCCAGCAGTTTACAGGGCCCAAACAATGAGCAGTTCTTC

J: TRBJ2-5
size: few
V: TRBV18
D: .
CDR3: CASSPPIAAGETQYF
DNA: TGTGCCAGCTCACCACCGATCGCTGCGGGCGAGACCCAGTACTTC

J: TRBJ1-4
size: .
V: TRBV5-1
D: .
CDR3: CASSLLPGDNEKLFF
DNA: TGCGCCAGCAGCTTGCTTCCGGGAGATAATGAAAAACTGTTTTTT

J: TRBJ1-5
size: .
V: TRBV10-3
D: .
CDR3: CAISEHDGTNNQPQHF
DNA: TGTGCCATCAGTGAGCACGACGGGACAAACAATCAGCCCCAGCATTTT

J: TRBJ2-7
size: .
V: TRBV28
D: .
CDR3: CASREPGRSYEQYF
DNA: TGTGCCAGCAGGGAACCCGGCCGCTCCTACGAGCAGTACTTC

J: TRBJ2-7
size: .
V: TRBV10-2
D: .
CDR3: CASSQGAGEQYF
DNA: TGCGCCAGCTCACAGGGTGCGGGGGAGCAGTACTTC

J: TRBJ2-5
size: few
V: TRBV6-1
D: .
CDR3: CASSEVGRTYF
DNA: TGTGCCAGCAGTGAAGTTGGGAGGACGTACTTC

J: TRBJ2-3
size: .
V: TRBV23-1
D: TRBD2
CDR3: CASSWEGTASTDTQYF
DNA: TGCGCCAGCAGCTGGGAGGGTACCGCTAGCACAGATACGCAGTATTTT

J: TRBJ2-7
size: .
V: TRBV9
D: TRBD2
CDR3: CASSPSSGSVDEQYF
DNA: TGTGCCAGCAGCCCAAGTAGCGGGAGCGTCGACGAGCAGTACTTC

J: TRBJ2-3
size: .
V: TRBV5-5
D: .
CDR3: CASRIGRSAHGTDTQYF
DNA: TGTGCCAGCAGGATAGGACGGAGCGCCCATGGGACAGATACGCAGTATTTT

J: TRBJ2-1
size: .
V: TRBV9
D: TRBD2
CDR3: CASSVGGRGHNEQFF
DNA: TGTGCCAGCAGCGTAGGCGGGAGGGGCCACAATGAGCAGTTCTTC

J: TRBJ2-1
size: .
V: TRBV28
D: TRBD2
CDR3: CASSRTSGRSQFF
DNA: TGTGCCAGCAGTCGAACTAGCGGGAGATCGCAGTTCTTC

J: TRBJ1-5
size: .
V: TRBV10-3
D: .
CDR3: CAISTGAAGEPQHF
DNA: TGTGCCATCAGCACAGGAGCTGCTGGGGAGCCCCAGCATTTT

J: TRBJ2-5
size: .
V: TRBV11-3
D: .
CDR3: CASSVRRGETQYF
DNA: TGTGCCAGCAGCGTTAGACGAGGGGAGACCCAGTACTTC

J: TRBJ2-7
size: .
V: TRBV2
D: TRBD2
CDR3: CASSGIAGGSYEQYF
DNA: TGTGCCAGCAGTGGAATAGCGGGAGGGTCCTACGAGCAGTACTTC

J: TRBJ1-2
size: .
V: TRBV6-6
D: TRBD1
CDR3: CASSSPGQPSGYTF
DNA: TGTGCCAGCAGTTCCCCGGGACAGCCATCCGGCTACACCTTC

J: TRBJ2-7
size: .
V: TRBV6-5
D: TRBD1
CDR3: CASSSDRGRFEQYF
DNA: TGTGCCAGCAGTTCCGACAGGGGTCGGTTTGAGCAGTACTTC

J: TRBJ2-1
size: few
V: TRBV2
D: .
CDR3: CASSPTPQVGNEQFF
DNA: TGTGCCAGCAGCCCGACACCCCAGGTGGGAAATGAGCAGTTCTTC

J: TRBJ1-2
size: .
V: TRBV6-4
D: TRBD1
CDR3: CASSPDRGNYGYTF
DNA: TGTGCCAGCAGTCCAGACAGGGGAAACTATGGCTACACCTTC

J: TRBJ2-5
size: .
V: TRBV2
D: .
CDR3: CASRAGSVRETQYF
DNA: TGTGCCAGCAGGGCTGGGTCCGTACGGGAGACCCAGTACTTC

J: TRBJ2-6
size: few
V: TRBV9
D: .
CDR3: CASSESPFGANVLTF
DNA: TGTGCCAGCAGCGAGAGCCCTTTTGGGGCCAACGTCCTGACTTTC

J: TRBJ2-3
size: .
V: TRBV7-8
D: .
CDR3: CASSGRASTDTQYF
DNA: TGTGCCAGCAGCGGCAGGGCTAGCACAGATACGCAGTATTTT

J: TRBJ2-5
size: .
V: TRBV6-5
D: TRBD2
CDR3: CASSYYRLAGVETQYF
DNA: TGTGCCAGCAGTTACTACCGGCTAGCGGGAGTAGAGACCCAGTACTTC

J: TRBJ2-3
size: .
V: TRBV5-8
D: .
CDR3: CASSLATDTQYF
DNA: TGTGCCAGCAGCTTGGCGACAGATACGCAGTATTTT

J: TRBJ2-7
size: .
V: TRBV11-3
D: TRBD2
CDR3: CASSLTSGSYYEQYF
DNA: TGTGCCAGCAGCTTGACTAGCGGGAGTTACTACGAGCAGTACTTC

J: TRBJ2-7
size: .
V: TRBV7-9
D: .
CDR3: CASSTRRGGYEQYF
DNA: TGTGCCAGCAGCACCCGCAGGGGTGGGTACGAGCAGTACTTC